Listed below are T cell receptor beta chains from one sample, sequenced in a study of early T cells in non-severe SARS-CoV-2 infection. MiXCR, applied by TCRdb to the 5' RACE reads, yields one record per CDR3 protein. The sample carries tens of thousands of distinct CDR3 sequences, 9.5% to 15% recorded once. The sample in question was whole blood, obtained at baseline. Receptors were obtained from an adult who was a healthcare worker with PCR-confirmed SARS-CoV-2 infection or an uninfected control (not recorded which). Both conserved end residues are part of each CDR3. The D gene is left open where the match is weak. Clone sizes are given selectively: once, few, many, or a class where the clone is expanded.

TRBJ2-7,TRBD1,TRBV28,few,TGTGCCAGCAGCCTGAAACAGGGGAGAGGAAACGAGCAGTACTTC,CASSLKQGRGNEQYF
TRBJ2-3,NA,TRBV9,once,TGTGCCAGCAGCGTAGGGGGCACAGATACGCAGTATTTT,CASSVGGTDTQYF
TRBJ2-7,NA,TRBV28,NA,TGTGCCAGCAGACGTGGACCGTCCTACGAGCAGTACTTC,CASRRGPSYEQYF
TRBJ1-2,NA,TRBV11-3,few,TGTGCCAGCAGCTCCACCCCCGGACGCTACTATGGCTACACCTTC,CASSSTPGRYYGYTF
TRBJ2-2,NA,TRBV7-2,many,TGTGCCAGCAGCCCAGGGGACTATCTGCTGGTCCGGGAGCTGTTTTTT,CASSPGDYLLVRELFF
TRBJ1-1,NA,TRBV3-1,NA,TGTGCCAGCAGCCAAGTGGCAGTGCAGAACACTGAAGCTTTCTTT,CASSQVAVQNTEAFF
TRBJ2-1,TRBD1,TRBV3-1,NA,TGTGCCAGCAGCCAAGAAGAAGGGACAGGGCTCTCCTACAATGAGCAGTTCTTC,CASSQEEGTGLSYNEQFF
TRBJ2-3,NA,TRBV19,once,TGTGCCAGTAGTAGATCCAGGGTTACAGATACGCAGTATTTT,CASSRSRVTDTQYF
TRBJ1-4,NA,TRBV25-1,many,TGTGCCAGTTGGGAACGGCCCAATGAAAAACTGTTTTTT,CASWERPNEKLFF
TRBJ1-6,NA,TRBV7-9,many,TGTGCCAGCAGCAGCCGGACGGGCACAAATTCACCCCTCCACTTT,CASSSRTGTNSPLHF
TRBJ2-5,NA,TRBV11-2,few,TGTGCCAGCAGTCAAGCCGTGCAAGAGACCCAGTACTTC,CASSQAVQETQYF
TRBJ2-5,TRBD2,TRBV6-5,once,TGTGCCAGCAGATCACACCGGGGGGTTCGTGAGACCCAGTACTTC,CASRSHRGVRETQYF
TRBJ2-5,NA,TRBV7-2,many,TGTGCCAGCAGCTTACTAGGTCCTAGGGGGACCCAGTACTTC,CASSLLGPRGTQYF
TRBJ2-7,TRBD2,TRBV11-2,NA,TGTGCCAGCAGCCGAGGCGGGTTAGCGGGGGAGCAGTACTTC,CASSRGGLAGEQYF
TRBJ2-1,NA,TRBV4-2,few,TGTGCCAGCAGCCCCGGCTGGGGAGGTAACAATGAGCAGTTCTTC,CASSPGWGGNNEQFF
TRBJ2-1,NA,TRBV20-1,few,TGCAGTGCGAAGGGGCTTTACAATGAGCAGTTCTTC,CSAKGLYNEQFF
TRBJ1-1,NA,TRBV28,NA,TGTGCCAGCAGTTCCGGGCCGGGGGGATTGAACACTGAAGCTTTCTTT,CASSSGPGGLNTEAFF
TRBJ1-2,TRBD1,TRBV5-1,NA,TGCGCCAGCAGCCAGCGACAGGGCTCCTATGGCTACACCTTC,CASSQRQGSYGYTF
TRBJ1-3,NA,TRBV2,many,TGTGCCAGCAGTGTGGGCCGGGGTTCTGGAAACACCATATATTTT,CASSVGRGSGNTIYF
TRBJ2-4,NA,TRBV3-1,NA,TGTGCCAGCAGCCCCCGAGTAGCCAAAAACATTCAGTACTTC,CASSPRVAKNIQYF
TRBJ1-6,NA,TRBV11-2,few,TGTGCCAGCAGCTTAGTTTACGGGGGCTCACCCCTCCACTTT,CASSLVYGGSPLHF
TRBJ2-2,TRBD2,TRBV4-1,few,TGCGCCAGCAGCCAAGGGAGAGGCGGGGGGGCCGGGGAGCTGTTTTTT,CASSQGRGGGAGELFF
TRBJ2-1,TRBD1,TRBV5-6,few,TGTGCCAGCAGCACCGGACAGGGAGATGAGCAGTTCTTC,CASSTGQGDEQFF
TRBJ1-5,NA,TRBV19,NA,TGTGCCAGCACCGACAGGAACCGTAGCAATCAGCCCCAGCATTTT,CASTDRNRSNQPQHF
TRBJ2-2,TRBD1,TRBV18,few,TGTGCCAGCTCATCCCGACAGGGCTGGACCGGGGAGCTGTTTTTT,CASSSRQGWTGELFF
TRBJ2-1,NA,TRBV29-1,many,TGCAGCGCCCACACGTTCCCCGGGAAGGGGTACAATGAGCAGTTCTTC,CSAHTFPGKGYNEQFF
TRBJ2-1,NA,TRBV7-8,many,TGTGCCAGCAGCCACAGGGTTTACAATGAGCAGTTCTTC,CASSHRVYNEQFF
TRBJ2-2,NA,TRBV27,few,TGTGCCAGCACTTTCCTTGGGGGGACCGGGGAGCTGTTTTTT,CASTFLGGTGELFF
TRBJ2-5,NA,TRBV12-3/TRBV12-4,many,TGTGCCAGCCTAAGTAGGGGACAACGCCTGGGGACCCAGTACTTC,CASLSRGQRLGTQYF
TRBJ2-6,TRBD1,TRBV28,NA,TGTGCCAGCAGTTTTGGGACAGGGGACCCCCAGGTTGGGGCCAACGTCCTGACTTTC,CASSFGTGDPQVGANVLTF
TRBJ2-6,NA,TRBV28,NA,TGTGCCAGCAGTTTATTCACAACGCCAGGGTCGAGGGCCAACGTCCTGACTTTC,CASSLFTTPGSRANVLTF
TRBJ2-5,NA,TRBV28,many,TGTGCCAGCAGCCCCCCGGACGGAGAGACCCAGTACTTC,CASSPPDGETQYF
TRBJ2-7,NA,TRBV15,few,TGTGCCACCAGAGCAACACAGGGTTGGGGCTACGAGCAGTACTTC,CATRATQGWGYEQYF
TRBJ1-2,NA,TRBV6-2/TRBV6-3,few,TGTGCCAGCAGTTACTCGCCGGACAGCCGCTTCTATGGCTACACCTTC,CASSYSPDSRFYGYTF
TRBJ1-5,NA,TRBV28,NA,TGTGCCAGCAGTTTTGAGGGTCTTGGGAGTCAGCCCCAGCATTTT,CASSFEGLGSQPQHF
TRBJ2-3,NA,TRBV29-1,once,TGCAGCGTCGCCCCTCGACCGCCGTTAGATACGCAGTATTTT,CSVAPRPPLDTQYF
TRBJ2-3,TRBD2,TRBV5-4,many,TGTGCCAGCAGCGGCCCTCTAGCGGGGGTAAGCACAGATACGCAGTATTTT,CASSGPLAGVSTDTQYF
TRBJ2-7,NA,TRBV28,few,TGTGCCAGCAGTTTTTTGGGGCCGGTCTACGAGCAGTACTTC,CASSFLGPVYEQYF
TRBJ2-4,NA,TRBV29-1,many,TGCAGCGTTGAAGATTATGGAGGAAACATTCAGTACTTC,CSVEDYGGNIQYF
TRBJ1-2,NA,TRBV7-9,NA,TGTGCCAGCAGCTTAGGTACAGGAAACTATGGCTACACCTTC,CASSLGTGNYGYTF
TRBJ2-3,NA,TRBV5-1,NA,TGCGCCAGCAGCTTGGAGGCGACCGAGCGAGATACGCAGTATTTT,CASSLEATERDTQYF
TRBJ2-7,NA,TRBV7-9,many,TGTGCCAGCAGCTTAGTGGGGGCAAATCCGAGGCAGTACTTC,CASSLVGANPRQYF
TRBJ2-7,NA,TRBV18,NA,TGTGCCAGCTCACCGTCTCGGGGTATCTCCTACGAGCAGTACTTC,CASSPSRGISYEQYF
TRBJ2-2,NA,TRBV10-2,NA,TGCGCCAGCAGTGATACCGGCACCGGGGAGCTGTTTTTT,CASSDTGTGELFF
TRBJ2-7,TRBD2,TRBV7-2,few,TGTGCCAGCAGCTTACTAGGGGAGGGGTACGAGCAGTACTTC,CASSLLGEGYEQYF